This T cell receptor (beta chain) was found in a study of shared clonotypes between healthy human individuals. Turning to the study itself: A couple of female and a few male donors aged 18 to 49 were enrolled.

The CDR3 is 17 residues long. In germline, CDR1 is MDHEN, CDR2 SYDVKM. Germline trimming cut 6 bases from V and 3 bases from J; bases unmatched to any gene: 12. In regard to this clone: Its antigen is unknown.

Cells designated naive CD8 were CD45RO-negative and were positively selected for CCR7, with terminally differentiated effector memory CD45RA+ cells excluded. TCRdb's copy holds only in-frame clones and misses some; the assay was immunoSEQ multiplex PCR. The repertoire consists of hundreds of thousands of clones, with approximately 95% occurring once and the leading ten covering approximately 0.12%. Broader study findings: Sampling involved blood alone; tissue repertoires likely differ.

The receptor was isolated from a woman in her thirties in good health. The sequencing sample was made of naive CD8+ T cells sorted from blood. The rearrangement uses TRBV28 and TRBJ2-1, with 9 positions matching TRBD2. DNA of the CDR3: TGTGCCAGCAGAGGGGTCCAGCGGGGGGCAAACTACAATGAGCAGTTCTTC. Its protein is CASRGVQRGANYNEQFF.